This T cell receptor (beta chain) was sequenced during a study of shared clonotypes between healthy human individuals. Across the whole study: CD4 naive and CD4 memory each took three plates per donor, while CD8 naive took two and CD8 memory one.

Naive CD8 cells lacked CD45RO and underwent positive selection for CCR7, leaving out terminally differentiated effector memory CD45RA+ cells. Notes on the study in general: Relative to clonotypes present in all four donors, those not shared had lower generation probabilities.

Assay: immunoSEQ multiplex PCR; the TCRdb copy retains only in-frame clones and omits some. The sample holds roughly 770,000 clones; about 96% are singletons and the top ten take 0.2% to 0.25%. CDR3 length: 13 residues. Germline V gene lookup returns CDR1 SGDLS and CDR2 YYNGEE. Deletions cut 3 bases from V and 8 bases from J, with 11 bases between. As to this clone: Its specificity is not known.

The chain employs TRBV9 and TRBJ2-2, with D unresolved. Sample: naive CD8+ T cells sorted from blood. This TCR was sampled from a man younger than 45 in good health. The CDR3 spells CASSGSSGGELFF. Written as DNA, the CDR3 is TGTGCCAGCAGCGGATCCTCCGGGGGGGAGCTGTTTTTT. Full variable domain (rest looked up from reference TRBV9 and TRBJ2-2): DSGVTQTPKHLITATGQRVTLRCSPRSGDLSVYWYQQSLDQGLQFLIQYYNGEERAKGNILERFSAQQFPDLHSELNLSSLELGDSALYFCASSGSSGGELFFGEGSRLTVL.